The 25 T cell receptor beta chains listed next were all sequenced from one sample in a study of cytomegalovirus exposure and HLA in healthy donors. PCR amplification relied on 60 Vbeta primers (plus 13 Jbeta primers). The protocol was immunoSEQ multiplex PCR, while the TCRdb copy is restricted to in-frame clones and leaves out a portion. In the table there are some 150,000 clones, roughly 80% of which are singletons. The source material was PBMCs. The source is a man aged 35 to 55 in good health and CMV-seronegative.

CDR3 loop: CASSLGGGVTDTQYF. In nucleotides, the CDR3 is TGTGCCAGCAGCTTAGGGGGGGGAGTCACAGATACGCAGTATTTT. The chain employs TRBV11-2 and TRBJ2-3, with 7 nucleotides matching TRBD2. There are 15 residues in the CDR3. Losses at the gene ends were 1 base for V and 2 bases for J; bases not matched to a gene: 3. Germline CDR1 reads SGHAT; CDR2 reads FQNNGV.

The chain links TRBV5-1 to TRBJ2-1; a possible D gene is TRBD2 (7 bases). The CDR3 is made up of 15 amino acids. Germline CDR1 reads SGHRS; CDR2 reads YFSETQ. V was trimmed by 4 bases and J by 5 bases, leaving 16 bases between them. CDR3: CASSPGGRPDNEQFF. Here the CDR3 DNA reads TGCGCCAGCAGCCCGGGGGGCCGGCCCGACAATGAGCAGTTCTTC.

The table lists this clone with a few counts. This sequence joins TRBV27 and TRBJ1-6; no definite D call. CDR1 is MNHEY, CDR2 SMNVEV, per germline (reference sequence). V gave up 7 bases and J gave up 4 bases, with 11 bases separating them. This CDR3 region has 14 residues. The CDR3 sequence is CASTPSVYNSPLHF. The CDR3 DNA reads as TGTGCCAGCACCCCGAGTGTTTATAATTCACCCCTCCACTTT.

The CDR3 DNA reads as TGTGCCTGGACGGGGACAGGGGGTCAGGAGACCCAGTACTTC. Encoded protein: CAWTGTGGQETQYF. The chain has TRBV30 and TRBJ2-5; TRBD1 agrees at 11 bases. Unmatched junction bases numbered 6, after V lost 4 bases and J lost 5 bases. CDR1 GTSNPN and CDR2 SVGIG come from the germline V gene (reference sequence). The CDR3 consists of 14 residues. The whole variable domain, remainder taken from reference TRBV30 and TRBJ2-5, is SQTIHQWPATLVQPVGSPLSLECTVEGTSNPNLYWYRQAAGRGLQLLFYSVGIGQISSEVPQNLSASRPQDRQFILSSKKLLLSDSGFYLCAWTGTGGQETQYFGPGTRLLVL.

This rearrangement joins TRBV4-1 to TRBJ2-5; D not resolved. The CDR3 consists of 13 residues. V was shortened by 1 base and J by 2 bases, with 5 bases between the two germline ends. Germline loops: CDR1 MGHRA, CDR2 YSYEKL. The DNA for the CDR3 is TGCGCCAGCAGCCAAGTTATACAAGAGACCCAGTACTTC. It encodes CASSQVIQETQYF.

The chain couples TRBV2 to TRBJ2-1; maybe TRBD1 (5 bases). CDR3 length: 16 residues. Germline V gene lookup returns CDR1 SNHLY and CDR2 FYNNEI. The V end was cut by 6 bases, the J end by 0 bases, with 15 bases between. In nucleotides, the CDR3 is TGTGCCAGCAGCCGAGAGACAGCTCTCTCCTACAATGAGCAGTTCTTC. It yields the protein CASSRETALSYNEQFF.

The chain uses TRBV10-3 and TRBJ2-1; D remains unclear. The germline V gene encodes CDR1 ENHRY and CDR2 SYGVKD. Between the trimmed V and J ends, which lost 7 bases and 5 bases, there was a span of 6 bases. CDR3 size: 11 residues. The DNA of the CDR3 is TGTGCCATCATGGGCCACAATGAGCAGTTCTTC. Translating it yields CAIMGHNEQFF.

The genes are TRBV5-4 and TRBJ2-7; no clear D. Germline values: CDR1 SGHNT, CDR2 YYREEE (reference sequence). The CDR3 loop spans 13 amino acids. Trimming cost V 4 bases and J 5 bases, with 13 bases left between them. The CDR3 DNA sequence: TGTGCCAGCAGCAGATCGGAGATCCACGAGCAGTACTTC. This sequence encodes CASSRSEIHEQYF.

The chain has TRBV7-2 and TRBJ1-1; D remains unclear. The V and J ends lost 5 bases and 1 base respectively, with 8 bases between them. This CDR3 has 13 residues. The germline gives CDR1 SGHTA, CDR2 FQGNSA. CDR3 loop: CASSPERNTEAFF. In nucleotides, the CDR3 is TGTGCCAGCAGCCCTGAGAGGAACACTGAAGCTTTCTTT.

The V call is TRBV30, the J call TRBJ2-1; 9 bases are shared with TRBD2. The CDR3 is made up of 15 amino acids. In germline, CDR1 is GTSNPN, CDR2 SVGIG (reference sequence). Trimming cost V 3 bases and J 8 bases; bases outside gene matches: 11. This CDR3 reads CAWSLRGGQVYEQFF. DNA for the CDR3: TGTGCCTGGAGCCTGCGGGGGGGCCAAGTTTATGAGCAGTTCTTC.

The chain combines TRBV2 with TRBJ2-7; 8 nucleotides agree with TRBD1. V gave up 9 bases and J gave up 5 bases; unmatched junction bases: 9. The germline V gene encodes CDR1 SNHLY and CDR2 FYNNEI. The length of the CDR3 is 13 residues. This chain's CDR3 is CARSAPGGHEQYF. In nucleotides, the CDR3 is TGTGCCAGGTCTGCCCCAGGGGGCCACGAGCAGTACTTC. The full variable domain, rest sourced from reference TRBV2 and TRBJ2-7, is EPEVTQTPSHQVTQMGQEVILRCVPISNHLYFYWYRQILGQKVEFLVSFYNNEISEKSEIFDDQFSVERPDGSNFTLKIRSTKLEDSAMYFCARSAPGGHEQYFGPGTRLTVT.

V and J are TRBV10-2 and TRBJ1-5; D is uncertain. Trimming removed 3 bases at V and 3 bases at J, with 6 bases between. The CDR3 sequence is 13 residues long. Germline V gene data show CDR1 as WSHSY and CDR2 as SAAADI. CDR3 loop: CASSERANQPQHF. The CDR3 nucleotides read TGCGCCAGCAGTGAAAGAGCCAATCAGCCCCAGCATTTT.

This clone has a single count. This chain connects TRBV2 to TRBJ2-5; 10 bases are a match to TRBD1. This CDR3 region has 15 residues. The J segment lost 4 bases and the V segment lost 4 bases, leaving 6 bases of the junction unmatched. CDR1 is SNHLY and CDR2 is FYNNEI in the germline V gene. This chain's CDR3 is CASSGAGQGTETQYF. As DNA, the CDR3 is TGTGCCAGCAGTGGCGCGGGACAGGGGACAGAGACCCAGTACTTC.

The chain combines TRBV2 with TRBJ1-4, with D maybe TRBD1 (6 bases). The CDR3 is 14 amino acids. V dropped 3 bases and J dropped 4 bases, with 9 bases sitting between them. Germline loops: CDR1 SNHLY, CDR2 FYNNEI. The CDR3 sequence is CASSEGHFNEKLFF. CDR3 nucleotides: TGTGCCAGCAGTGAGGGACACTTTAATGAAAAACTGTTTTTT.

The chain links TRBV6-6 to TRBJ2-7, with a tentative D call TRBD2 (6 bases). This CDR3 contains 13 residues. Per the germline V gene, CDR1 is MNHNY and CDR2 is SVGAGI (reference sequence). V dropped 7 bases and J dropped 6 bases, with 16 bases sitting between them. Written as DNA, the CDR3 is TGTGCCAGCACCTCGCTGGAGGGGAGCGAGCAGTACTTC. Its translation: CASTSLEGSEQYF.

The chain couples TRBV28 to TRBJ2-7, with TRBD2 matching over 10 bases. CDR1 is MDHEN, CDR2 SYDVKM, per germline. V trimming: 5 bases; J trimming: 4 bases; junction bases outside the gene matches: 11. The CDR3 totals 16 residues. The CDR3 nucleotides are TGTGCCAGCAGTCGATTAGAGCGGGGGGGCTTGTACGAGCAGTACTTC. Translated, it gives CASSRLERGGLYEQYF. Drawing the rest from reference TRBV28 and TRBJ2-7, the complete variable domain is DVKVTQSSRYLVKRTGEKVFLECVQDMDHENMFWYRQDPGLGLRLIYFSYDVKMKEKGDIPEGYSVSREKKERFSLILESASTNQTSMYLCASSRLERGGLYEQYFGPGTRLTVT.

The V call is TRBV30, the J call TRBJ2-1; TRBD2 is a possible D gene (8 bases). Germline CDR1 reads GTSNPN; CDR2 reads SVGIG (reference sequence). This CDR3 comprises 15 residues. V lost 4 bases, J lost 0 bases, and 13 bases lay in between. The CDR3 region has the DNA TGTGCCTGGAAGGGGGCGGGGGGCTCCTACAATGAGCAGTTCTTC. It encodes CAWKGAGGSYNEQFF.

The chain joins TRBV6-1 to TRBJ1-4, with D possibly being TRBD1 (6 bases). Germline V gene sequence: CDR1 MNHNS, CDR2 SASEGT. V was clipped by 4 bases and J by 7 bases, with 16 bases between them. The CDR3 covers 15 residues. CDR3 bases: TGTGCCAGCAGTGGAGAACGGGGAGGGGGTGAAAAACTGTTTTTT. It translates to CASSGERGGGEKLFF.

The V gene is TRBV9, the J gene TRBJ2-3, with D perhaps TRBD2 (7 bases). This CDR3 has 15 amino acids. Germline V gene sequence: CDR1 SGDLS, CDR2 YYNGEE. V lost 1 base to trimming and J lost 3 bases, with 12 bases between them. As DNA, the CDR3 is TGTGCCAGCAGCGTATGGGGGGGCCTAACAGATACGCAGTATTTT. Protein sequence: CASSVWGGLTDTQYF.

The chain joins TRBV5-6 to TRBJ2-2, with a weak D call TRBD2 (6 bases). Germline-derived CDR1 and CDR2 are SGHDT and YYEEEE. V was pared by 2 bases and J by 5 bases, with 16 bases between. The CDR3 has 16 residues. Here the CDR3 DNA reads TGTGCCAGCAGCTTAACAGCGGGTGGCAGGACCGGGGAGCTGTTTTTT. Protein product: CASSLTAGGRTGELFF.

V usage is TRBV6-4 and J usage is TRBJ2-2; D remains ambiguous. From germline, CDR1 is MRHNA and CDR2 SNTAGT. Trimming stripped 8 bases from V and 3 bases from J, with 10 bases between. This CDR3 comprises 13 residues. CDR3 sequence: CASSFEDTGELFF. The CDR3 DNA reads TGTGCCAGCTCGTTCGAGGACACCGGGGAGCTGTTTTTT.

V is TRBV19 and J is TRBJ2-2, with TRBD1 identical over 8 bases. The CDR3 spans 17 residues. Trimming cost V 4 bases and J 2 bases; bases outside gene matches: 9. Germline V gene sequence: CDR1 LNHDA, CDR2 SQIVND (reference sequence). In DNA, the CDR3 is TGTGCCAGTAGTAAGATCGGACAGGGACCTAACACCGGGGAGCTGTTTTTT. Its protein product is CASSKIGQGPNTGELFF.

The chain couples TRBV6-5 to TRBJ1-1, with a tentative D call TRBD1 (6 bases). Germline V gene sequence: CDR1 MNHEY, CDR2 SVGAGI. The CDR3 contains 12 residues. Trimming left V 6 bases short and J 4 bases short, with 9 bases between. CDR3: CASSRGITEAFF. For the CDR3, the DNA is TGTGCCAGCAGCAGGGGCATCACTGAAGCTTTCTTT.

The chain has TRBV7-2 and TRBJ2-3; 8 bases line up with TRBD1. The germline gives CDR1 SGHTA, CDR2 FQGNSA. The CDR3 spans 16 residues. The V segment lost 4 bases and the J segment 1 base; nucleotides outside the gene matches: 7. The CDR3 region has the DNA TGTGCCAGCAGCTCCGTTAGGGGACAGGGCACAGATACGCAGTATTTT. Translating it yields CASSSVRGQGTDTQYF. The whole variable domain, remainder taken from reference TRBV7-2 and TRBJ2-3, is GAGVSQSPSNKVTEKGKDVELRCDPISGHTALYWYRQSLGQGLEFLIYFQGNSAPDKSGLPSDRFSAERTGGSVSTLTIQRTQQEDSAVYLCASSSVRGQGTDTQYFGPGTRLTVL.

This chain uses TRBV7-8 with TRBJ1-5; D is perhaps TRBD1 (6 bases). The CDR3 totals 14 residues. The germline V and J ends were trimmed by 4 bases and 7 bases, with 14 bases remaining between them. Germline values: CDR1 SGHVS, CDR2 FQNEAQ. For the CDR3, the DNA is TGTGCCAGCAGCTCCCCGGGGGGGGGCCAGCCCCAGCATTTT. Translated: CASSSPGGGQPQHF.